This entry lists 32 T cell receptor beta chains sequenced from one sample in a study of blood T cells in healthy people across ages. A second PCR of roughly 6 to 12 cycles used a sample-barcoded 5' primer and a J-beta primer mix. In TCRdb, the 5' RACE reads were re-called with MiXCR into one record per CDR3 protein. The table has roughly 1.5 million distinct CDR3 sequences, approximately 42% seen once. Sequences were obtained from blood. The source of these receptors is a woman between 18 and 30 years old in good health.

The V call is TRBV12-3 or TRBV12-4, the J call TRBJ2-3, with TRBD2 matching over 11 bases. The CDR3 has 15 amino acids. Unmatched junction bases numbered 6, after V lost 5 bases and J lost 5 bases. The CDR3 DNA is TGTGCCAGCAGTATTAGCGGGGGGGCACAAGATACGCAGTATTTT. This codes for CASSISGGAQDTQYF.

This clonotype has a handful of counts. In DNA form, the CDR3 reads TGTGCCAGCAGCCAAGATTCCCTCGGGGAGCTGTTTTTT. It specifies CASSQDSLGELFF. The chain carries TRBV3-1 and TRBJ2-2; no clear D. Germline lookup yields CDR1 LGHDT and CDR2 YNNKEL (reference sequence). The CDR3 spans 13 residues. With 0 bases removed from V and 7 bases from J, the gap between germline ends came to 6 bases.

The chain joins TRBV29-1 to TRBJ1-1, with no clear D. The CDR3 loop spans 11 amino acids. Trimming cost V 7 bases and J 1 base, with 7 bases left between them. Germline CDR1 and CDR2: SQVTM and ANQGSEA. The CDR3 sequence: CSAPGNTEAFF. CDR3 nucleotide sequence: TGCAGCGCCCCCGGGAACACTGAAGCTTTCTTT.

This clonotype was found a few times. CDR3 in DNA: TGCAGTGCTAGTATCTCAGGGGGAAACTATGGCTACACCTTC. Protein: CSASISGGNYGYTF. This chain joins TRBV20-1 and TRBJ1-2; 7 nucleotides align to TRBD1. Germline V gene lookup returns CDR1 DFQATT and CDR2 SNEGSKA (reference sequence). The CDR3 loop spans 14 amino acids. V lost 3 bases and J lost 2; bases outside the gene matches: 6.

CDR3 amino acids: CASSVRAAQETQYF. The CDR3 DNA is TGTGCCAGCAGCGTAAGGGCAGCCCAAGAGACCCAGTACTTC. The chain is built from TRBV9 and TRBJ2-5, with D unresolved. CDR1 and CDR2 from the germline V gene are SGDLS and YYNGEE. This CDR3 comprises 14 residues. V shed 1 base and J shed 1 base, with 8 bases lying between them. The full variable domain, in which reference TRBV9 and TRBJ2-5 provide the parts outside the CDR3, is DSGVTQTPKHLITATGQRVTLRCSPRSGDLSVYWYQQSLDQGLQFLIQYYNGEERAKGNILERFSAQQFPDLHSELNLSSLELGDSALYFCASSVRAAQETQYFGPGTRLLVL.

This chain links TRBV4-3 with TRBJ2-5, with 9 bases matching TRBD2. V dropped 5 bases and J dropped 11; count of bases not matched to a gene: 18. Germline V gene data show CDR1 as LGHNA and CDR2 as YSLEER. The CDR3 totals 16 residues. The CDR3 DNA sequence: TGCGCCAGCAGCGCAGGCCGCGGGAGGGCGAAGGGTGAGCAGTACTTC. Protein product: CASSAGRGRAKGEQYF.

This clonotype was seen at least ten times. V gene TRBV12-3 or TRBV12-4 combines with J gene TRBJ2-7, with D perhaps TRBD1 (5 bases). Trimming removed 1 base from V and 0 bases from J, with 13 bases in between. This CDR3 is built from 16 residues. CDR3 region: CASSLGQGSYSYEQYF. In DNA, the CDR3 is TGTGCCAGCAGTTTAGGGCAGGGAAGTTACTCCTACGAGCAGTACTTC.

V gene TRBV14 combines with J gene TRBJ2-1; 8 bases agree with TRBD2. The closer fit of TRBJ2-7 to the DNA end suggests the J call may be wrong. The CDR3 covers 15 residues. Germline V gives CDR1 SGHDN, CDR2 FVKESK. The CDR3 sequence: CASSLIPGGYNEQYF. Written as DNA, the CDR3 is TGTGCCAGCAGCCTTATTCCGGGGGGGTACAATGAGCAGTACTTC.

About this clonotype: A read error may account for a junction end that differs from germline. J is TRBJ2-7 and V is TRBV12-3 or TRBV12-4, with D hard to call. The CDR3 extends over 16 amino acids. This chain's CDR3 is CAGSLSNWQELYEQYF. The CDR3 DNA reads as TGTGCCGGCAGTTTATCCAACTGGCAGGAGCTCTACGAGCAGTACTTC.

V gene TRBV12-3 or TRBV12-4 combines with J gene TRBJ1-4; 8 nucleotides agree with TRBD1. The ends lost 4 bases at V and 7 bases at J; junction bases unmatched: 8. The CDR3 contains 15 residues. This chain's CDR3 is CASSSRTGLSEKLFF. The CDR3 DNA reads TGTGCCAGCAGTTCCCGGACAGGGTTGAGTGAAAAACTGTTTTTT.

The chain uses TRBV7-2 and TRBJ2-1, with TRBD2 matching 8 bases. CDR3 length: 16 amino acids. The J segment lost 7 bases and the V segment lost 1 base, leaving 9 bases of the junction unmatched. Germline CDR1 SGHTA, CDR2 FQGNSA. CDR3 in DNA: TGTGCCAGCAGCTTAGAGGGCGGGAGGTCGGGTAATGAGCAGTTCTTC. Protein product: CASSLEGGRSGNEQFF.

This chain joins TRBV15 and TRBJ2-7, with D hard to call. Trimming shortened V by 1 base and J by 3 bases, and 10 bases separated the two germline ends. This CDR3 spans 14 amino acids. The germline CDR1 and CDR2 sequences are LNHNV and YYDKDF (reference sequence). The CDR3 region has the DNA TGTGCCACCAGCAGAGTTGGCCTTTACTACGAGCAGTACTTC. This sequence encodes CATSRVGLYYEQYF.

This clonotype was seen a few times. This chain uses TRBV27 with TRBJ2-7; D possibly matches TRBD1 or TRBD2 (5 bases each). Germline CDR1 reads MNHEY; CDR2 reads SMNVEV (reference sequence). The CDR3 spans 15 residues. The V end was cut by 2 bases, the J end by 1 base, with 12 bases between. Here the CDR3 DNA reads TGTGCCAGCAGTTTAGGGCCAGGGAGATCCTACGAGCAGTACTTC. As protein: CASSLGPGRSYEQYF.

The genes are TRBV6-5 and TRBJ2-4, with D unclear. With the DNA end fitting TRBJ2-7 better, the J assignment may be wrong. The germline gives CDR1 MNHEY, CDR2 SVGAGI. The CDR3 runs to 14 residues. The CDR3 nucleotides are TGTGCCAGCAGCCCGTCCCTGTGGGGATACGAGCAGTACTTC. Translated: CASSPSLWGYEQYF.

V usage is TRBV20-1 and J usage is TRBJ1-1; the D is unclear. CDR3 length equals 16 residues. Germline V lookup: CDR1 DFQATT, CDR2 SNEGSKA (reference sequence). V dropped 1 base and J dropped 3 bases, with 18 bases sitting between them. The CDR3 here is CSARASPARWDTEAFF. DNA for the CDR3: TGCAGTGCTAGAGCTTCTCCAGCGAGGTGGGACACTGAAGCTTTCTTT.

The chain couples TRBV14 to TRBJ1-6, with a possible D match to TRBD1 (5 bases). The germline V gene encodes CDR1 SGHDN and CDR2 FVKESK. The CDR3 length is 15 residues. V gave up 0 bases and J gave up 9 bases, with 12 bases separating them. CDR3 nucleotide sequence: TGTGCCAGCAGCCAAGATCGGGCAGGGCCTTCACCCCTCCACTTT. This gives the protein CASSQDRAGPSPLHF.

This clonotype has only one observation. The CDR3 DNA reads TGTGCCAGCAGTGACCTGGCCAACTCCCCCACAAGAAACACTGAAGCTTTCTTT. Translating gives CASSDLANSPTRNTEAFF. This chain joins TRBV6-4 and TRBJ1-1; D is uncertain. The V gene's germline CDR1 is MRHNA and CDR2 SNTAGT. V was pared by 2 bases and J by 2 bases, with 21 bases between. This CDR3 region has 18 residues.

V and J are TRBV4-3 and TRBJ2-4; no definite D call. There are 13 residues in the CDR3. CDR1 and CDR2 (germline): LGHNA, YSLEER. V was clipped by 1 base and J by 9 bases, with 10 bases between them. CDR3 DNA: TGCGCCAGCAGCCAAGGCGTGGGGATCATTCAGTACTTC. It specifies CASSQGVGIIQYF.

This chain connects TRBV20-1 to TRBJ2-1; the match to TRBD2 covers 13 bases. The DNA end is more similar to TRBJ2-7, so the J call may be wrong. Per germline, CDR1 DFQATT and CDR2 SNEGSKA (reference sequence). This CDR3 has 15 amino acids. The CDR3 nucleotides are TGCAGTGCTAGGGGACTAGCGGGACTAGCCTACGAGCAGTACTTC. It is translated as CSARGLAGLAYEQYF.

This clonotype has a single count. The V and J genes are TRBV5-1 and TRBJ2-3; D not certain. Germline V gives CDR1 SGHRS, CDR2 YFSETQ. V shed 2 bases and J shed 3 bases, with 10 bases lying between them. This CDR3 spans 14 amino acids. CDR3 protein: CASSFMGSTDTQYF. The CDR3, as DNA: TGCGCCAGCAGCTTTATGGGTTCAACAGATACGCAGTATTTT.

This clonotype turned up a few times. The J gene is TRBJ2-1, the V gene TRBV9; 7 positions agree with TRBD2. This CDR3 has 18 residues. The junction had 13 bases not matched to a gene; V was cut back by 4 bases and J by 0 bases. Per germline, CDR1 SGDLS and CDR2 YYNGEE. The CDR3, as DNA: TGTGCCAGCAGCAACCGTGCTAGCGGCTTCAGCTCCTACAATGAGCAGTTCTTC. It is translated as CASSNRASGFSSYNEQFF.

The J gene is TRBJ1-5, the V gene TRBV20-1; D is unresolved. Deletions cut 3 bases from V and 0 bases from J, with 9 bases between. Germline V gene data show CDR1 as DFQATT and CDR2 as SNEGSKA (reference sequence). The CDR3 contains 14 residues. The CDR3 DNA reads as TGCAGTGCTAGTGTTGTATATAGCAATCAGCCCCAGCATTTT. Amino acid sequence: CSASVVYSNQPQHF.

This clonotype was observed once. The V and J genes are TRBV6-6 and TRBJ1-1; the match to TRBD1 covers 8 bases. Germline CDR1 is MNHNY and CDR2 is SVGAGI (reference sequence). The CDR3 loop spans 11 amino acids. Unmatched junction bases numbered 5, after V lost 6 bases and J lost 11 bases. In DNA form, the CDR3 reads TGTGCCAGCAGGGGGACAGGTGCGGCTTTCTTT. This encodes CASRGTGAAFF.

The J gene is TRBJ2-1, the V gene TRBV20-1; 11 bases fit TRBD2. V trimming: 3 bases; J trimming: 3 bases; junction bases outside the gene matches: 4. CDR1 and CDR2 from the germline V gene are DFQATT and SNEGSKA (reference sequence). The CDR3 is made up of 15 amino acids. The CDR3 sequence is CSASDSGRDYNEQFF. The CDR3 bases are TGCAGTGCTAGTGATAGCGGGAGGGACTACAATGAGCAGTTCTTC.

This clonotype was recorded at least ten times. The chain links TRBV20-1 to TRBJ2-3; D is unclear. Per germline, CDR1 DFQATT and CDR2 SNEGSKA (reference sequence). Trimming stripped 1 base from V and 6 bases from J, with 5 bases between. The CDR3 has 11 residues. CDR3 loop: CSARVGDTQYF. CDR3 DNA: TGCAGTGCTAGAGTTGGGGATACGCAGTATTTT.

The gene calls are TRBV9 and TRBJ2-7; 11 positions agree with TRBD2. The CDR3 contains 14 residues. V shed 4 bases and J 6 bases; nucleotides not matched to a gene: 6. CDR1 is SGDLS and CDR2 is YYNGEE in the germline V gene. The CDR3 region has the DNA TGTGCCAGCAGCTCACGACTAGCGGGATCCGAGCAGTACTTC. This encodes CASSSRLAGSEQYF.

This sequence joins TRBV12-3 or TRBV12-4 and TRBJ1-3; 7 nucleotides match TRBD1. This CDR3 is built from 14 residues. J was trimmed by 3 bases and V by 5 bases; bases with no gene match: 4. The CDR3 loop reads CASSIGGFGNTIYF. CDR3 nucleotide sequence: TGTGCCAGCAGTATAGGGGGCTTTGGAAACACCATATATTTT.

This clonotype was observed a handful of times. The CDR3 here is CASSQVLIPGWGDGYTF. DNA of the CDR3: TGTGCCAGCAGCCAAGTGCTCATCCCAGGTTGGGGGGATGGCTACACCTTC. The chain carries TRBV3-1 and TRBJ1-2; a weak D match, TRBD1 (5 bases). V gave up 1 base and J gave up 6 bases, with 21 bases separating them. CDR3 length equals 17 residues. The germline V gene has CDR1 LGHDT and CDR2 YNNKEL (reference sequence).

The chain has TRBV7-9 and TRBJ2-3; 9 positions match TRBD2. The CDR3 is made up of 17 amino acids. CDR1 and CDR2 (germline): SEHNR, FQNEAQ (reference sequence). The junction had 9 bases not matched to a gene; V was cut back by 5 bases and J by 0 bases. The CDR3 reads CASSVTRTSESTDTQYF. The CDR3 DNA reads TGTGCCAGCAGCGTTACAAGGACTAGCGAAAGCACAGATACGCAGTATTTT.

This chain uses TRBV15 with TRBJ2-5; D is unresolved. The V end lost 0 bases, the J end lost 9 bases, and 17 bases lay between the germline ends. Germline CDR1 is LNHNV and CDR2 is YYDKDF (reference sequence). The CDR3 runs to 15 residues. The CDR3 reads CATSRDRTSPRAQYF. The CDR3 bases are TGTGCCACCAGCAGAGATCGAACTTCACCTAGAGCCCAGTACTTC.

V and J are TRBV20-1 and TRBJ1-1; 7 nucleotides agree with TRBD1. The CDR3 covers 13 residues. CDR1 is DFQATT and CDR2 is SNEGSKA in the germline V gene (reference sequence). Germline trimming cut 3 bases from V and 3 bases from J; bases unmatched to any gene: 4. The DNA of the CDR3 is TGCAGTGCTAGCGGGGACAGTTACACTGAAGCTTTCTTT. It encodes CSASGDSYTEAFF.

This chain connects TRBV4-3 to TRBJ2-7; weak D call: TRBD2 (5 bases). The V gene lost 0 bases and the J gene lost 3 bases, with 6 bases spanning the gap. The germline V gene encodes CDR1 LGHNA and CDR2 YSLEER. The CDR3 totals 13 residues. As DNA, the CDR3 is TGCGCCAGCAGCCAAGAAGCGGACTACGAGCAGTACTTC. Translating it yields CASSQEADYEQYF.